This TCR beta chain was documented in a study of blood T cell repertoires in COVID-19. Study as a whole: The United States, Italy and Spain were the sources of the acute and convalescent COVID-19 samples. Nucleic acid was either cDNA or gDNA, and it came from T cells, B-cell-depleted T cells, or PBMCs.

The germline CDR1 and CDR2 sequences are MDHEN and SYDVKM. Trimming at V came to 5 bases and at J to 4 bases, leaving 17 bases not matched to a gene. This CDR3 comprises 18 residues. Original methodology: Estimation of nucleated cell counts relied on the amplification of reference gene primers. TCRdb's table, derived via immunoSEQ multiplex PCR, lists solely in-frame clones and lacks some. V, J and clone size were drawn from that table, and D and trimming were deduced from the DNA. Of 140,000 or so clones in the sample, roughly 87% were seen once. V gene TRBV28 combines with J gene TRBJ2-1, with TRBD1 identical over 7 bases. Sequencing used peripheral blood. The receptor was isolated from a woman in her forties or fifties with acute or convalescent COVID-19. CDR3 DNA sequence: TGTGCCAGCAGTCCTCAGGGGGACAGCACAAACTTATACAATGAGCAGTTCTTC. Amino acid sequence: CASSPQGDSTNLYNEQFF.